These 5 T cell receptor beta chains came from one sample sequenced in a study of CD8+ T cells in alopecia areata. RNA was isolated and reverse transcribed to cDNA, the sequencing template. Measured with immunoSEQ multiplex PCR; TCRdb has only the in-frame clones, and not every one. The table has 150,000 or so clones, 54% seen once. Specified treatment: oral pan-JAK inhibitor, 5-10 mg twice daily. Sequenced material: CD8+ T cells sorted from blood, taken at week 4, from a patient treated with tofacitinib. These receptors were obtained from a human donor with alopecia areata.

The chain carries TRBV14 and TRBJ1-4, with D perhaps TRBD1 (5 bases). The CDR3 has 15 amino acids. V shed 3 bases and J shed 7 bases, with 15 bases lying between them. Germline V lookup: CDR1 SGHDN, CDR2 FVKESK. This CDR3 reads CASSQGVTRGEKLFF. CDR3 sequence (DNA): TGTGCCAGCAGCCAGGGGGTTACGAGAGGTGAAAAACTGTTTTTT.

The chain uses TRBV30 and TRBJ1-1, with TRBD1 as a possible D gene (5 bases). The CDR3 extends over 14 amino acids. Germline V CDR1 and CDR2: GTSNPN, SVGIG (reference sequence). V was trimmed by 0 bases and J by 0 bases, leaving 8 bases between them. CDR3 region: CAWSVVRVNTEAFF. The CDR3 nucleotides read TGTGCCTGGAGTGTAGTCAGGGTGAACACTGAAGCTTTCTTT.

This clone was recorded a few times. The chain combines TRBV7-9 with TRBJ2-3, with D perhaps TRBD1 (7 bases). In germline, CDR1 is SEHNR, CDR2 FQNEAQ (reference sequence). The CDR3 spans 16 residues. Trimming took 8 bases from V and 2 from J, leaving 20 bases between them. DNA of the CDR3: TGTGCCAGCTATCCTACGGCGGGACAGAACACAGATACGCAGTATTTT. Amino acids: CASYPTAGQNTDTQYF.

The genes are TRBV27 and TRBJ1-2; a possible D gene is TRBD1 (6 bases). The germline gives CDR1 MNHEY, CDR2 SMNVEV (reference sequence). CDR3 size: 16 residues. Between the trimmed V and J ends, which lost 0 bases and 5 bases, there was a span of 16 bases. CDR3 sequence (DNA): TGTGCCAGCAGTTTATCGCGGGACACCTCTGCTTATGGCTACACCTTC. Translation: CASSLSRDTSAYGYTF.

This sequence joins TRBV6-5 and TRBJ2-5; 8 bases align to TRBD1. J gave up 5 bases and V 5 bases, and 10 bases lay outside the gene matches. Per germline, CDR1 MNHEY and CDR2 SVGAGI. The CDR3 contains 15 residues. The CDR3 nucleotides read TGTGCCAGCAGTACCCAGGACAGGGTGTGGGAGACCCAGTACTTC. Residues: CASSTQDRVWETQYF.